This is a list of T cell receptor beta chains from one sample in a study of CD8+CD57+ T cells in acquired aplastic anemia. TCRdb reprocessed the reads with MiXCR, giving one entry per CDR3 protein. The sample shows over 150,000 distinct CDR3 sequences, about 60% of them seen only once. The sequenced sample consisted of sorted CD4+, CD8+, or CD8+CD57+ T cells (not recorded which) from PBMCs. All receptors derive from a human donor with aplastic anemia. CDR3s include the opening cysteine and the closing phenylalanine or tryptophan. The order of the fields is clone size, D gene, J gene, V gene, CDR3 DNA, CDR3 protein. A D gene is named only where the DNA matches it firmly. Size is omitted from some rows. Given values are once, few, many or a class for expanded clones.

clone_size: NA; d_call: TRBD2; j_call: TRBJ2-7; v_call: TRBV6-2/TRBV6-3; cdr3_nt: TGTGCCAGCAGTCCACTAGCGGAGAGGGAGCAGTACTTC; cdr3_aa: CASSPLAEREQYF
clone_size: NA; d_call: NA; j_call: TRBJ2-1; v_call: TRBV19; cdr3_nt: TGTGCCAGTAGTATTAATCGGGTCAGCTCCTACAATGAGCAGTTCTTC; cdr3_aa: CASSINRVSSYNEQFF
clone_size: NA; d_call: NA; j_call: TRBJ2-2; v_call: TRBV7-2; cdr3_nt: TGTGCCAGCAGCCGGGAGCTGTTTTTT; cdr3_aa: CASSRELFF
clone_size: NA; d_call: TRBD2; j_call: TRBJ2-5; v_call: TRBV2; cdr3_nt: TGTGCCAGCAGTGAGGGGGGGGCCCAGTACTTC; cdr3_aa: CASSEGGAQYF
clone_size: NA; d_call: TRBD1; j_call: TRBJ1-2; v_call: TRBV20-1; cdr3_nt: TGCAGTGCTCGGCCGGACAGGGCGGGAGGTTATGGCTACACCTTC; cdr3_aa: CSARPDRAGGYGYTF
clone_size: NA; d_call: NA; j_call: TRBJ1-2; v_call: TRBV20-1; cdr3_nt: TGCAGTGCTAGAGAGGAGGGGGGGGACTATGGCTACACCTTC; cdr3_aa: CSAREEGGDYGYTF
clone_size: many; d_call: NA; j_call: TRBJ1-1; v_call: TRBV19; cdr3_nt: TGTGCCAGTAGTACGCGGGAGGCTGAAGCTTTCTTT; cdr3_aa: CASSTREAEAFF
clone_size: NA; d_call: TRBD1; j_call: TRBJ2-7; v_call: TRBV7-2; cdr3_nt: TGTGCCAGCAGCTTAGGTATCAGGGGGAGCTCCGAGCAGTACTTC; cdr3_aa: CASSLGIRGSSEQYF
clone_size: NA; d_call: NA; j_call: TRBJ2-7; v_call: TRBV9; cdr3_nt: TGTGCCAGCAGCGAGGACGGATACGAGCAGTACTTC; cdr3_aa: CASSEDGYEQYF
clone_size: NA; d_call: TRBD2; j_call: TRBJ2-5; v_call: TRBV2; cdr3_nt: TGTGCCAGTGGGGGGGGGGAAGAGACCCAGTACTTC; cdr3_aa: CASGGGEETQYF
clone_size: few; d_call: NA; j_call: TRBJ2-3; v_call: TRBV28; cdr3_nt: TGTGCCAGCAGTTTTCTCCAGGGCACAGATACGCAGTATTTT; cdr3_aa: CASSFLQGTDTQYF
clone_size: NA; d_call: TRBD1; j_call: TRBJ2-7; v_call: TRBV10-3; cdr3_nt: TGTGCCATCAACCCCGGGACAGCCATCTACGAGCAGTACTTC; cdr3_aa: CAINPGTAIYEQYF
clone_size: once; d_call: TRBD1; j_call: TRBJ2-2; v_call: TRBV15; cdr3_nt: TGTGCCACCAGCAGACTACAGGGGATAAACACCGGGGAGCTGTTTTTT; cdr3_aa: CATSRLQGINTGELFF
clone_size: many; d_call: NA; j_call: TRBJ2-3; v_call: TRBV13; cdr3_nt: TGTGCCAGCAGCTTAGGGGACCAAGATACGCAGTATTTT; cdr3_aa: CASSLGDQDTQYF
clone_size: NA; d_call: NA; j_call: TRBJ2-3; v_call: TRBV7-9; cdr3_nt: TGTGCCACCCAGGCGCAGGGTCGCACAGATACGCAGTATTTT; cdr3_aa: CATQAQGRTDTQYF
clone_size: NA; d_call: NA; j_call: TRBJ1-5; v_call: TRBV19; cdr3_nt: TGTGCCAGTAGCTTGAGGGGGATTAGGGGCAATCAGCCCCAGCATTTT; cdr3_aa: CASSLRGIRGNQPQHF
clone_size: NA; d_call: NA; j_call: TRBJ1-3; v_call: TRBV7-9; cdr3_nt: TGTGCCAGCAGCCCGACTAGCGGGAGGGCTGGAAACACCATATATTTT; cdr3_aa: CASSPTSGRAGNTIYF
clone_size: NA; d_call: NA; j_call: TRBJ1-2; v_call: TRBV19; cdr3_nt: NA; cdr3_aa: CASLEREGLYGYTF
clone_size: NA; d_call: TRBD1; j_call: TRBJ2-3; v_call: TRBV11-2; cdr3_nt: TGTGCCAGCAGCTTAGATACACTGGGACAGGCGCAGTATTTT; cdr3_aa: CASSLDTLGQAQYF
clone_size: NA; d_call: NA; j_call: TRBJ2-3; v_call: TRBV19; cdr3_nt: TGTGCCAGTACGGCAGGGACTAGCACAGATACGCAGTATTTT; cdr3_aa: CASTAGTSTDTQYF
clone_size: many; d_call: TRBD1; j_call: TRBJ1-2; v_call: TRBV12-3/TRBV12-4; cdr3_nt: TGTGCCAGCAGTTTAGTTTGGGACAGGGTGGATGGCTACACCTTC; cdr3_aa: CASSLVWDRVDGYTF
clone_size: many; d_call: NA; j_call: TRBJ2-2; v_call: TRBV29-1; cdr3_nt: TGCAGCGCAACCTCGGGGTCCGGGGAGCTGTTTTTT; cdr3_aa: CSATSGSGELFF
clone_size: many; d_call: NA; j_call: TRBJ1-2; v_call: TRBV2; cdr3_nt: TGTGCCAGCATAGGGGATCCCATCTATGGCTACACCTTC; cdr3_aa: CASIGDPIYGYTF
clone_size: many; d_call: NA; j_call: TRBJ2-3; v_call: TRBV12-3/TRBV12-4; cdr3_nt: TGTGCCAGCAGTTTAGAGGGGCGGGCAGATACGCAGTATTTT; cdr3_aa: CASSLEGRADTQYF
clone_size: many; d_call: NA; j_call: TRBJ1-1; v_call: TRBV6-5; cdr3_nt: TGTGCCAGCAGTTTCGGGGCTCGCACTGAAGCTTTCTTT; cdr3_aa: CASSFGARTEAFF
clone_size: NA; d_call: NA; j_call: TRBJ1-1; v_call: TRBV29-1; cdr3_nt: TGCAGCGTTGTAGGCCATCTGAACACTGAAGCTTTCTTT; cdr3_aa: CSVVGHLNTEAFF
clone_size: once; d_call: NA; j_call: TRBJ2-7; v_call: TRBV7-2; cdr3_nt: TGTGCTAGCAGCCAGGAAGGGGGGTTCCTACCGTACGAGCAGTACTTC; cdr3_aa: CASSQEGGFLPYEQYF
clone_size: many; d_call: NA; j_call: TRBJ2-2; v_call: TRBV10-3; cdr3_nt: TGTGCCATCAGTGAGTCGTTAGGGCCAAGCACCGGGGAGCTGTTTTTT; cdr3_aa: CAISESLGPSTGELFF
clone_size: NA; d_call: TRBD2; j_call: TRBJ2-1; v_call: TRBV24-1; cdr3_nt: TGTGCCACCACGGGAGGGGAGTACAATGAGCAGTTCTTC; cdr3_aa: CATTGGEYNEQFF
clone_size: once; d_call: NA; j_call: TRBJ2-3; v_call: TRBV10-2; cdr3_nt: TGTGCCAGCAGGGAGACCCTAGATACGCAGTATTTT; cdr3_aa: CASRETLDTQYF
clone_size: NA; d_call: NA; j_call: TRBJ2-7; v_call: TRBV7-9; cdr3_nt: TGTGCCAGCAGCTTTGGTAGCAGGGCAGACGAGCAGTACTTC; cdr3_aa: CASSFGSRADEQYF
clone_size: NA; d_call: NA; j_call: TRBJ2-7; v_call: TRBV5-4; cdr3_nt: TGTGCCAGCAGTATTTCAGTGACCTACGAGCAGTACTTC; cdr3_aa: CASSISVTYEQYF
clone_size: NA; d_call: NA; j_call: TRBJ1-1; v_call: TRBV5-1; cdr3_nt: TGCGCCAGCAGCGTGGGACAACTGAACACTGAGGCTTTCTTT; cdr3_aa: CASSVGQLNTEAFF
clone_size: few; d_call: NA; j_call: TRBJ2-2; v_call: TRBV10-1; cdr3_nt: TGCGCCAGCAGTGTTAACGGGCACACCGGGGAGCTGTTTTTT; cdr3_aa: CASSVNGHTGELFF
clone_size: NA; d_call: NA; j_call: TRBJ2-1; v_call: TRBV7-2; cdr3_nt: TGTGCCAGCCGCCAAGATCCCGGACTTAATGAGCAGTTCTTT; cdr3_aa: CASRQDPGLNEQFF
clone_size: NA; d_call: TRBD1; j_call: TRBJ1-1; v_call: TRBV9; cdr3_nt: TGTGCCAGCAGCCCCGAGACAGGGTTCACTGAAGCTTTCTTT; cdr3_aa: CASSPETGFTEAFF
clone_size: many; d_call: NA; j_call: TRBJ2-7; v_call: TRBV6-5; cdr3_nt: TGTGCCAGCAGTTACGGAGGACCCCTAAGGAGCGAGCAGTACTTC; cdr3_aa: CASSYGGPLRSEQYF